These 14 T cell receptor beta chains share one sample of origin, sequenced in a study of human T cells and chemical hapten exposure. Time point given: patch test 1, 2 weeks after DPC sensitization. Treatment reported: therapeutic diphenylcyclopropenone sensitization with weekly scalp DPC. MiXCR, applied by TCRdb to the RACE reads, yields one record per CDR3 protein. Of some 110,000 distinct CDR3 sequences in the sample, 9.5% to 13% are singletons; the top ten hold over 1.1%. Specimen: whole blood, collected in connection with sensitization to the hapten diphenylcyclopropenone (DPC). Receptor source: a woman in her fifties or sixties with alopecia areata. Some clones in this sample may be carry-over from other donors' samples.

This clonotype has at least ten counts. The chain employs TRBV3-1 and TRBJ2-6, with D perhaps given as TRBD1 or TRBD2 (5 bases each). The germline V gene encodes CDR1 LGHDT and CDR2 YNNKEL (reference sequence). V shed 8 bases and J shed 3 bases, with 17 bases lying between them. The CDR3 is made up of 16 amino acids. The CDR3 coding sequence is TGTGCCAGCTCTAAGGGGAGCGCGGGTGGGGCCAACGTCCTGACTTTC. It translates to CASSKGSAGGANVLTF.

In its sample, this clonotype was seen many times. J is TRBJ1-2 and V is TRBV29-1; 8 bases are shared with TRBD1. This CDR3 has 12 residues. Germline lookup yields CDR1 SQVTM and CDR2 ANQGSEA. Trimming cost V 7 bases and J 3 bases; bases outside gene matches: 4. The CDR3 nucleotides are TGCAGCGCGGACAGGGTGGACTATGGCTACACCTTC. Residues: CSADRVDYGYTF.

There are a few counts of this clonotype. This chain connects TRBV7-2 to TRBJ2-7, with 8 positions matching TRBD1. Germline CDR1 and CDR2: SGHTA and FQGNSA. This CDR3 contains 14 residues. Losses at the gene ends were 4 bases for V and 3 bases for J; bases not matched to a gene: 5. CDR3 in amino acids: CASSWTTGDYEQYF. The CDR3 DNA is TGTGCCAGCAGCTGGACGACAGGGGACTACGAGCAGTACTTC. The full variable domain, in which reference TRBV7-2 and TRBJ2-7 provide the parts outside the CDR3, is GAGVSQSPSNKVTEKGKDVELRCDPISGHTALYWYRQSLGQGLEFLIYFQGNSAPDKSGLPSDRFSAERTGGSVSTLTIQRTQQEDSAVYLCASSWTTGDYEQYFGPGTRLTVT.

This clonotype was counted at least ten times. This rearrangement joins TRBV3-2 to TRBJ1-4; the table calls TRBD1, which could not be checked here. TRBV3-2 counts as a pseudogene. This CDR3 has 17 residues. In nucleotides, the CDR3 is TGTGCCAGCAGCCAAGGAGACAGGGGATATACTAATGAAAAACTGTTTTTT. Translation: CASSQGDRGYTNEKLFF.

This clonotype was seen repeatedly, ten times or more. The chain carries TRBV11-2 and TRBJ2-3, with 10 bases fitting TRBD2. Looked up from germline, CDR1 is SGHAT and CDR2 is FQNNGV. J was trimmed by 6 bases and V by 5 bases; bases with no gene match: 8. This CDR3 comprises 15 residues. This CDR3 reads CASSLIAGGGDTQYF. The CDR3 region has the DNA TGTGCCAGCAGCCTCATAGCGGGAGGAGGCGATACGCAGTATTTT.

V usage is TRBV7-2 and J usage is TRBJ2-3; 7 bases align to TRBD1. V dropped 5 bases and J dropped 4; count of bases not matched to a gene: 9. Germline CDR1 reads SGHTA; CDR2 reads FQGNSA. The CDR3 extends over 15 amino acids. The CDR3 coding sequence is TGTGCCAGCAGCCCCCACAGGGGCAGGGCAGATACGCAGTATTTT. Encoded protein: CASSPHRGRADTQYF. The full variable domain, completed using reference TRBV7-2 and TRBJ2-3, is GAGVSQSPSNKVTEKGKDVELRCDPISGHTALYWYRQSLGQGLEFLIYFQGNSAPDKSGLPSDRFSAERTGGSVSTLTIQRTQQEDSAVYLCASSPHRGRADTQYFGPGTRLTVL.

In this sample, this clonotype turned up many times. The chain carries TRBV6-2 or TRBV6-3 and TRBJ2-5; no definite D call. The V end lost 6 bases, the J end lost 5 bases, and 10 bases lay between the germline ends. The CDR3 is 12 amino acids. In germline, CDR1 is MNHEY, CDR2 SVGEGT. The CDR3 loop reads CASRSPWETQYF. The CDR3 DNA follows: TGTGCCAGCAGGAGTCCCTGGGAGACCCAGTACTTC.

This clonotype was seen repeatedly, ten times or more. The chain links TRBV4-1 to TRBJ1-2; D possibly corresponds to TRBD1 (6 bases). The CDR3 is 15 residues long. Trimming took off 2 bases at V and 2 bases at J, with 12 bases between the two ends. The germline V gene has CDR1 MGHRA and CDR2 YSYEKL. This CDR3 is CASSQPTGRNYGYTF. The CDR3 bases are TGCGCCAGCAGCCAACCGACAGGCAGAAACTATGGCTACACCTTC.

CDR3 in amino acids: CASSPSGGFQPQHF. The CDR3, as DNA: TGTGCCAGCAGCCCTTCCGGGGGGTTTCAGCCCCAGCATTTT. The gene calls are TRBV12-3 or TRBV12-4 and TRBJ1-5; D is possibly TRBD1 (5 bases). Trimming left V 6 bases short and J 6 bases short, with 15 bases between. The CDR3 runs to 14 residues.

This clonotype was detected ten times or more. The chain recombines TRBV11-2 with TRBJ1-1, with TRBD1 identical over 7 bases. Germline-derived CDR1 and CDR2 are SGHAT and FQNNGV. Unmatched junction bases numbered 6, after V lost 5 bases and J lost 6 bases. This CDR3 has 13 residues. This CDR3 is CASSQDRASEAFF. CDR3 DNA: TGTGCCAGCAGCCAAGACAGGGCGTCTGAAGCTTTCTTT.

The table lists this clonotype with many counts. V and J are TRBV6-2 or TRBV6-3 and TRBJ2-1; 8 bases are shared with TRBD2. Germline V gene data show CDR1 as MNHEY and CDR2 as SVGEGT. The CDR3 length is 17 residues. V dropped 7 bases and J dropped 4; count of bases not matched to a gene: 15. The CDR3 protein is CASITGGGGPLYNEQFF. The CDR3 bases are TGTGCCAGCATCACGGGTGGCGGGGGGCCCCTTTACAATGAGCAGTTCTTC.

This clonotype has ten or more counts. DNA for the CDR3: TGTGCCACCCAGGGGGCGGAGGAGACCCAGTACTTC. Protein product: CATQGAEETQYF. V is TRBV10-3 and J is TRBJ2-5, with 8 bases that match TRBD1. V shed 10 bases and J 5 bases; nucleotides not matched to a gene: 6. CDR1 and CDR2 from the germline V gene are ENHRY and SYGVKD. The CDR3 is 12 amino acids.

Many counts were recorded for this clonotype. The CDR3 is CASSLNYGYTF. For the CDR3, the DNA is TGTGCCAGCAGCTTGAACTATGGCTACACCTTC. The J gene is TRBJ1-2, the V gene TRBV28; D is unclear. From germline, CDR1 is MDHEN and CDR2 SYDVKM. The CDR3 sequence is 11 residues long. Between the trimmed V and J ends, which lost 6 bases and 2 bases, there was a span of 4 bases.

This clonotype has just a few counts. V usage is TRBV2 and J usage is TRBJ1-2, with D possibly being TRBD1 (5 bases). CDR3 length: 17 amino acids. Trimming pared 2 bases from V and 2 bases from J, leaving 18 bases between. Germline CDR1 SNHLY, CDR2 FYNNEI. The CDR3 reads CASSEYRPGRINYGYTF. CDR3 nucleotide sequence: TGTGCCAGCAGTGAATACCGTCCGGGACGGATAAACTATGGCTACACCTTC.